The 18 T cell receptor beta chains below come from one sample, sequenced in a study of OX40 agonist ivuxolimab in advanced cancers. The repertoire was sequenced with immunoSEQ multiplex PCR; TCRdb's copy has only in-frame clones and lacks some. This table has approximately 77,000 clones, about 93% appearing once. The material sequenced was CD4+ or CD8+ T cells sorted from blood, taken in a trial of the OX40 agonist ivuxolimab. The receptors were gathered from an adult with an advanced solid tumor such as melanoma, head and neck, liver or kidney cancer.

The V and J genes are TRBV30 and TRBJ2-7, with 9 bases that match TRBD2. The CDR3 is 14 residues long. Germline CDR1 GTSNPN, CDR2 SVGIG (reference sequence). After removal of 2 bases from V and 5 bases from J, the junction contained 7 bases not matched to a gene. This CDR3 reads CAWSFAGTSNEQYF. The CDR3, as DNA: TGTGCCTGGAGTTTCGCCGGGACTAGCAACGAGCAGTACTTC.

The rearrangement uses TRBV10-3 and TRBJ1-1, with D possibly TRBD1 on 5 matching bases. CDR3 size: 13 residues. From germline, CDR1 is ENHRY and CDR2 SYGVKD. V lost 8 bases and J lost 2, with 12 bases in between. The CDR3 nucleotides read TGTGCCATCGAAGACCAGGGAAACACTGAAGCTTTCTTT. Its protein product is CAIEDQGNTEAFF.

The chain recombines TRBV19 with TRBJ2-5; TRBD2 is a possible D gene (5 bases). Looked up from germline, CDR1 is LNHDA and CDR2 is SQIVND (reference sequence). V dropped 5 bases and J dropped 5 bases, with 18 bases sitting between them. This CDR3 spans 15 amino acids. For the CDR3, the DNA is TGTGCCAGTAGTCTTTCGGGCCTCTCGGGGGAGACCCAGTACTTC. It yields the protein CASSLSGLSGETQYF.

The chain has TRBV21-1 and TRBJ1-4. TRBV21-1 is listed as a pseudogene. The CDR3 totals 21 residues. DNA for the CDR3: TGTGCCAGCAGCAAAGCATCGGGGCGCCCGGGACCTTTCTATAGGGGCGAAAAACTGTTTTTT. It codes for CASSKASGRPGPFYRGEKLFF.

J is TRBJ2-7 and V is TRBV5-1, with D maybe TRBD2 (6 bases). Looked up from germline, CDR1 is SGHRS and CDR2 is YFSETQ. This CDR3 is 15 amino acids long. V lost 0 bases and J lost 2, with 12 bases in between. The CDR3 is CASSLGTTGPYEQYF. CDR3 DNA: TGCGCCAGCAGCTTGGGGACTACAGGCCCCTACGAGCAGTACTTC. Variable domain in full (rest from reference TRBV5-1 and TRBJ2-7): KAGVTQTPRYLIKTRGQQVTLSCSPISGHRSVSWYQQTPGQGLQFLFEYFSETQRNKGNFPGRFSGRQFSNSRSEMNVSTLELGDSALYLCASSLGTTGPYEQYFGPGTRLTVT.

The genes are TRBV5-1 and TRBJ2-3, with 10 bases identical to TRBD2. Unmatched junction bases numbered 2, after V lost 0 bases and J lost 1 base. The CDR3 runs to 16 residues. Germline V gene sequence: CDR1 SGHRS, CDR2 YFSETQ. The CDR3 loop is CASSLGTSGRTDTQYF. CDR3 coding DNA: TGCGCCAGCAGCTTGGGGACTAGCGGACGCACAGATACGCAGTATTTT.

As regards this clone: At the DNA level, this CDR3 is encoded by other sequences in the same sample as well. The chain links TRBV18 to TRBJ2-7; 9 nucleotides align to TRBD1. The J segment lost 2 bases and the V segment lost 3 bases, leaving 5 bases of the junction unmatched. The CDR3 is 15 amino acids. CDR1 is KGHSH and CDR2 is LQKENI in the germline V gene. DNA for the CDR3: TGTGCCAGCTCACCGGGACAGGGTACGACCTACGAGCAGTACTTC. Encoded protein: CASSPGQGTTYEQYF.

V and J are TRBV5-1 and TRBJ2-1, with 10 bases lining up with TRBD2. V dropped 2 bases and J dropped 13; count of bases not matched to a gene: 12. This CDR3 has 15 amino acids. CDR1 SGHRS and CDR2 YFSETQ come from the germline V gene. The CDR3: CASSFSGSSGGSQFF. Here the CDR3 DNA reads TGCGCCAGCAGCTTTTCCGGGAGTAGCGGGGGGTCCCAGTTCTTC.

The chain combines TRBV6-1 with TRBJ1-6; 8 bases map to TRBD1. The CDR3 is 12 residues long. CDR1 and CDR2 from the germline V gene are MNHNS and SASEGT. V shed 5 bases, J shed 10 bases, and the junction held 1 base outside the gene matches. The CDR3 sequence is CASSRQGSPLHF. In nucleotides, the CDR3 is TGTGCCAGCAGTCGACAGGGGTCACCCCTCCACTTT.

The rearrangement joins TRBV29-1 to TRBJ2-5; 9 positions agree with TRBD2. Germline V gene lookup returns CDR1 SQVTM and CDR2 ANQGSEA. V was clipped by 7 bases and J by 2 bases; unmatched bases: 8. The CDR3 runs 14 residues. The CDR3 spells CSGTGTSLQETQYF. The CDR3 DNA reads as TGCAGCGGGACCGGGACTAGCTTACAAGAGACCCAGTACTTC.

This sequence joins TRBV27 and TRBJ1-5; TRBD1 might be the D (6 bases). Trimming removed 6 bases from V and 1 base from J, with 25 bases in between. This CDR3 has 19 amino acids. From germline, CDR1 is MNHEY and CDR2 SMNVEV (reference sequence). In DNA form, the CDR3 reads TGTGCCAGCAGCAATATACAGGGTTCGGAGGAATACAGCAATCAGCCCCAGCATTTT. This sequence encodes CASSNIQGSEEYSNQPQHF.

The chain carries TRBV5-4 and TRBJ1-5; D ambiguous. Germline values: CDR1 SGHNT, CDR2 YYREEE (reference sequence). Trimming left V 4 bases short and J 14 bases short, with 19 bases between. The CDR3 covers 13 residues. Here the CDR3 reads CASSQDRRLSKHF. DNA of the CDR3: TGTGCCAGCAGCCAAGATCGGCGGCTCTCTAAGCATTTT.

Regarding this clone: Different DNA sequences within this sample yield the same CDR3. The V gene is TRBV30, the J gene TRBJ1-6; the D gene is possibly TRBD1 (5 bases). Germline CDR1 GTSNPN, CDR2 SVGIG (reference sequence). Trimming pared 3 bases from V and 10 bases from J, leaving 16 bases between. The CDR3 loop spans 14 amino acids. Written as DNA, the CDR3 is TGTGCCTGGAGGGGGGACGGGGGGTACTCACCCCTCCACTTT. Translation: CAWRGDGGYSPLHF.

V gene TRBV5-1 combines with J gene TRBJ1-1, with D tentatively TRBD1 (5 bases). CDR3 length: 16 residues. Looked up from germline, CDR1 is SGHRS and CDR2 is YFSETQ. Trimming left V 2 bases short and J 2 bases short, with 16 bases between. The CDR3 protein is CASSFDPGTANTEAFF. CDR3 DNA sequence: TGCGCCAGCAGCTTTGACCCAGGGACGGCTAACACTGAAGCTTTCTTT.

The chain couples TRBV7-2 to TRBJ1-1; D ambiguous. The CDR3 is made up of 13 amino acids. CDR1 and CDR2 (germline): SGHTA, FQGNSA. V lost 1 base and J 1 base, leaving 4 bases between the germline ends. The CDR3 DNA is TGTGCCAGCAGCTTAGAGCGGAACACTGAAGCTTTCTTT. This codes for CASSLERNTEAFF.

DNA for the CDR3: TGTGCCTGGAGTTATGAGGGACAGGGCTCCTACGAGCAGTACTTC. This encodes CAWSYEGQGSYEQYF. The chain joins TRBV30 to TRBJ2-7; the match to TRBD1 covers 9 bases. Germline V CDR1 and CDR2: GTSNPN, SVGIG (reference sequence). The CDR3 loop spans 15 amino acids. V shed 2 bases and J 0 bases; nucleotides not matched to a gene: 5.

This sequence joins TRBV29-1 and TRBJ2-4; TRBD2 might be the D (5 bases). This CDR3 contains 12 residues. V lost 3 bases, J lost 5 bases, and 8 bases lay in between. Germline loops: CDR1 SQVTM, CDR2 ANQGSEA. CDR3 nucleotides: TGCAGCGTTGACCTGGGAGAAAACATTCAGTACTTC. Its protein product is CSVDLGENIQYF. Looking up the rest from reference TRBV29-1 and TRBJ2-4 gives the full variable domain: SAVISQKPSRDICQRGTSLTIQCQVDSQVTMMFWYRQQPGQSLTLIATANQGSEATYESGFVIDKFPISRPNLTFSTLTVSNMSPEDSSIYLCSVDLGENIQYFGAGTRLSVL.

The chain links TRBV28 to TRBJ2-5; no firm D call. The V gene's germline CDR1 is MDHEN and CDR2 SYDVKM. Trimming shortened V by 4 bases and J by 4 bases, and 10 bases separated the two germline ends. The CDR3 spans 13 residues. The CDR3 sequence is CASSSPGTETQYF. CDR3 in DNA: TGTGCCAGCAGTTCCCCCGGCACAGAGACCCAGTACTTC.